Following are 25 T cell receptor beta chains from one sample sequenced in a study of sequential checkpoint blockade in melanoma. Sequenced by immunoSEQ multiplex PCR; TCRdb stores in-frame clones only, minus some. The sample carries roughly 20,000 clones, around 80% recorded once. The treatment denotes: randomized to nivolumab then ipilimumab (arm A) or the reverse (arm B). Sequences were derived from CD8+ T cells sorted from blood (inferred from file names), sampled from a patient given nivolumab and ipilimumab in sequence. These receptors were collected from a human donor with melanoma.

This clone has only one observation. The chain couples TRBV6-4 to TRBJ2-1; 11 bases line up with TRBD2. Germline loops: CDR1 MRHNA, CDR2 SNTAGT. V was clipped by 3 bases and J by 8 bases; unmatched bases: 6. The CDR3 loop spans 15 amino acids. CDR3 coding DNA: TGTGCCAGCAGTGATAGCGGGGGGGCCTTGGATGAGCAGTTCTTC. This encodes CASSDSGGALDEQFF.

For the CDR3, the DNA is TGTGCCATCAGTGACGAGACTAGCGACTCCTACGAGCAGTACTTC. Translated: CAISDETSDSYEQYF. This chain connects TRBV10-3 to TRBJ2-7; 8 bases fit TRBD2. From germline, CDR1 is ENHRY and CDR2 SYGVKD. With 3 bases clipped from V and 0 bases from J, the junction kept 4 bases outside the gene matches. The CDR3 is 15 amino acids.

The V call is TRBV9, the J call TRBJ2-3, with 12 bases that match TRBD2. CDR3 size: 16 residues. Germline V gives CDR1 SGDLS, CDR2 YYNGEE. Losses at the gene ends were 5 bases for V and 3 bases for J; bases not matched to a gene: 7. The CDR3 bases are TGTGCCAGCAGTGCTAGCGGGGGGGCCGGGACAGATACGCAGTATTTT. Protein product: CASSASGGAGTDTQYF. Looking up the rest from reference TRBV9 and TRBJ2-3 gives the full variable domain: DSGVTQTPKHLITATGQRVTLRCSPRSGDLSVYWYQQSLDQGLQFLIQYYNGEERAKGNILERFSAQQFPDLHSELNLSSLELGDSALYFCASSASGGAGTDTQYFGPGTRLTVL.

The V and J genes are TRBV2 and TRBJ2-5, with 7 bases matching TRBD2. The CDR3 extends over 19 amino acids. Germline trimming cut 8 bases from V and 2 bases from J; bases unmatched to any gene: 23. Germline CDR1 SNHLY, CDR2 FYNNEI. CDR3 protein: CASGETGEPVREVQETQYF. As DNA, the CDR3 is TGTGCCAGCGGGGAAACAGGAGAGCCGGTCCGGGAGGTACAAGAGACCCAGTACTTC.

This rearrangement joins TRBV9 to TRBJ1-4; the D gene is possibly TRBD1 (6 bases). Germline values: CDR1 SGDLS, CDR2 YYNGEE. Between the trimmed V and J ends, which lost 4 bases and 7 bases, there was a span of 26 bases. This CDR3 is built from 18 residues. CDR3 sequence reads: CASSLTSSVGGRSEKLFF. CDR3 nucleotide sequence: TGTGCCAGCAGCCTAACCTCTTCAGTCGGGGGGCGAAGTGAAAAACTGTTTTTT.

The chain recombines TRBV6-1 with TRBJ2-2; TRBD2 matches 11 bases. This CDR3 is 15 amino acids long. The junction had 3 bases not matched to a gene; V was cut back by 6 bases and J by 3 bases. The germline V gene has CDR1 MNHNS and CDR2 SASEGT. This CDR3 is CASRGTSGDTGELFF. The CDR3 coding sequence is TGTGCCAGCAGAGGGACTAGCGGAGACACCGGGGAGCTGTTTTTT.

This clone was counted once. The chain carries TRBV5-4 and TRBJ2-3, with TRBD1 matching over 10 bases. J gave up 1 base and V 4 bases, and 0 bases lay outside the gene matches. The V gene's germline CDR1 is SGHNT and CDR2 YYREEE (reference sequence). The CDR3 contains 14 residues. The CDR3 DNA reads as TGTGCCAGCAGCGGGACAGGGGGCACAGATACGCAGTATTTT. Amino acid sequence: CASSGTGGTDTQYF. Full variable domain (remainder filled in from reference TRBV5-4 and TRBJ2-3): ETGVTQSPTHLIKTRGQQVTLRCSSQSGHNTVSWYQQALGQGPQFIFQYYREEENGRGNFPPRFSGLQFPNYSSELNVNALELDDSALYLCASSGTGGTDTQYFGPGTRLTVL.

The chain couples TRBV12-5 to TRBJ2-3, with 9 bases matching TRBD1. This CDR3 has 15 amino acids. From germline, CDR1 is LGHNT and CDR2 FRNRAP. The J segment lost 2 bases and the V segment lost 5 bases, leaving 5 bases of the junction unmatched. The CDR3 DNA reads TGTGCTAGTGGTCCCGGGACAGGGAACACAGATACGCAGTATTTT. Translation: CASGPGTGNTDTQYF.

The J gene is TRBJ2-7, the V gene TRBV5-6, with 11 bases matching TRBD1. The J segment lost 5 bases and the V segment lost 0 bases, leaving 7 bases of the junction unmatched. The CDR3 length is 16 residues. Germline CDR1 reads SGHDT; CDR2 reads YYEEEE. The CDR3 region is CASSLDWTGGDHEQYF. CDR3 DNA: TGTGCCAGCAGCTTGGATTGGACAGGGGGCGACCACGAGCAGTACTTC.

The gene calls are TRBV7-9 and TRBJ2-7; 7 nucleotides line up with TRBD1. The CDR3 loop spans 14 amino acids. Germline CDR1 and CDR2: SEHNR and FQNEAQ (reference sequence). The V gene end was trimmed by 5 bases and the J gene end by 3 bases; junction bases not matched to a gene: 7. For the CDR3, the DNA is TGTGCCAGCAGCCTACAGGGGCCCGTCTACGAGCAGTACTTC. As protein: CASSLQGPVYEQYF.

The chain uses TRBV28 and TRBJ1-5; TRBD1 matches at 9 bases. Germline V gene data show CDR1 as MDHEN and CDR2 as SYDVKM. V shed 6 bases, J shed 4 bases, and the junction held 10 bases outside the gene matches. This CDR3 spans 16 amino acids. The CDR3 loop is CASRDPGQGANQPQHF. CDR3 DNA sequence: TGTGCCAGCAGAGACCCGGGACAGGGAGCAAATCAGCCCCAGCATTTT. Full variable domain (missing parts from reference TRBV28 and TRBJ1-5): DVKVTQSSRYLVKRTGEKVFLECVQDMDHENMFWYRQDPGLGLRLIYFSYDVKMKEKGDIPEGYSVSREKKERFSLILESASTNQTSMYLCASRDPGQGANQPQHFGDGTRLSIL.

The gene calls are TRBV27 and TRBJ2-1; 13 bases line up with TRBD2. This CDR3 is built from 15 residues. Germline lookup yields CDR1 MNHEY and CDR2 SMNVEV (reference sequence). V shed 7 bases, J shed 6 bases, and the junction held 6 bases outside the gene matches. The CDR3 spells CASTPGLAGRNEQFF. CDR3 sequence (DNA): TGTGCCAGCACCCCGGGACTAGCGGGACGCAATGAGCAGTTCTTC.

This clone was seen just once. This chain links TRBV28 with TRBJ2-1, with 7 bases that match TRBD2. The length of the CDR3 is 12 residues. The germline V gene has CDR1 MDHEN and CDR2 SYDVKM. V lost 3 bases to trimming and J lost 8 bases; unmatched junction nucleotides: 1. CDR3 sequence: CASSLGGYEQFF. CDR3 in DNA: TGTGCCAGCAGTTTGGGGGGGTATGAGCAGTTCTTC.

J is TRBJ2-1 and V is TRBV19; 11 bases agree with TRBD2. This CDR3 contains 15 residues. Per germline, CDR1 LNHDA and CDR2 SQIVND (reference sequence). The junction had 3 bases not matched to a gene; V was cut back by 5 bases and J by 3 bases. The CDR3 loop reads CASSGTSGDYNEQFF. DNA of the CDR3: TGTGCCAGTAGTGGGACTAGCGGAGACTACAATGAGCAGTTCTTC. Complete variable domain (other parts from reference TRBV19 and TRBJ2-1): DGGITQSPKYLFRKEGQNVTLSCEQNLNHDAMYWYRQDPGQGLRLIYYSQIVNDFQKGDIAEGYSVSREKKESFPLTVTSAQKNPTAFYLCASSGTSGDYNEQFFGPGTRLTVL.

This chain connects TRBV27 to TRBJ1-5; 10 bases map to TRBD1. CDR1 and CDR2 (germline): MNHEY, SMNVEV (reference sequence). This CDR3 is 15 amino acids long. V shed 6 bases and J 1 base; nucleotides not matched to a gene: 3. This CDR3 is CASRPGQGSNQPQHF. The CDR3 DNA follows: TGTGCCAGCAGACCGGGACAGGGGAGCAATCAGCCCCAGCATTTT.

This chain connects TRBV5-4 to TRBJ1-1; D is ambiguous. CDR1 and CDR2 from the germline V gene are SGHNT and YYREEE (reference sequence). The CDR3 sequence is 12 residues long. Trimming took 6 bases from V and 1 from J, leaving 7 bases between them. The CDR3 DNA sequence: TGTGCCAGCACCTACGCGAACACTGAAGCTTTCTTT. Amino acids: CASTYANTEAFF.

The gene calls are TRBV19 and TRBJ2-3; the match to TRBD2 covers 8 bases. The ends lost 5 bases at V and 1 base at J; junction bases unmatched: 11. The germline V gene has CDR1 LNHDA and CDR2 SQIVND (reference sequence). CDR3 length: 17 amino acids. The CDR3 bases are TGTGCCAGTAGTGGTCGCGGGGGGCGTCGGGGCACAGATACGCAGTATTTT. Its protein is CASSGRGGRRGTDTQYF.

The rearrangement joins TRBV9 to TRBJ1-1; D gene uncertain. The germline V gene encodes CDR1 SGDLS and CDR2 YYNGEE. The CDR3 totals 12 residues. Deletions cut 4 bases from V and 4 bases from J, with 8 bases between. In DNA, the CDR3 is TGTGCCAGCAGCCCCCCGAGCACTGAAGCTTTCTTT. Residues: CASSPPSTEAFF.

The genes are TRBV7-2 and TRBJ2-1, with 11 bases identical to TRBD2. CDR3 size: 16 residues. The J segment lost 4 bases and the V segment lost 5 bases, leaving 7 bases of the junction unmatched. Per the germline V gene, CDR1 is SGHTA and CDR2 is FQGNSA. The CDR3 spells CASSLVASGGYNEQFF. The CDR3 nucleotides read TGTGCCAGCAGCCTCGTGGCTAGCGGGGGGTACAATGAGCAGTTCTTC. Using reference TRBV7-2 and TRBJ2-1 for the parts outside the CDR3, the full variable domain is GAGVSQSPSNKVTEKGKDVELRCDPISGHTALYWYRQSLGQGLEFLIYFQGNSAPDKSGLPSDRFSAERTGGSVSTLTIQRTQQEDSAVYLCASSLVASGGYNEQFFGPGTRLTVL.

This CDR3 is CASSQGYTEAFF. In DNA, the CDR3 is TGTGCCAGTTCACAGGGGTACACTGAAGCTTTCTTT. This rearrangement joins TRBV19 to TRBJ1-1, with TRBD1 matching over 7 bases. After removal of 8 bases from V and 3 bases from J, the junction contained 3 bases not matched to a gene. This CDR3 is built from 12 residues. Germline CDR1 LNHDA, CDR2 SQIVND (reference sequence).

This clone was observed a few times. The J gene is TRBJ2-1, the V gene TRBV2; D possibly corresponds to TRBD1 (6 bases). The CDR3 is made up of 13 amino acids. V was trimmed by 4 bases and J by 9 bases, leaving 13 bases between them. Germline CDR1 reads SNHLY; CDR2 reads FYNNEI. CDR3 in amino acids: CASSVKGVGEQFF. The DNA for the CDR3 is TGTGCCAGCAGTGTAAAGGGGGTCGGTGAGCAGTTCTTC.

V usage is TRBV29-1 and J usage is TRBJ1-2; D not certain. The germline gives CDR1 SQVTM, CDR2 ANQGSEA. There are 11 residues in the CDR3. Trimming cost V 6 bases and J 6 bases, with 11 bases left between them. CDR3 nucleotide sequence: TGCAGCGTCACCGAGGCCCATGGCTACACCTTC. Protein: CSVTEAHGYTF.

This clone was observed a single time. The chain carries TRBV11-2 and TRBJ2-7, with TRBD1 identical over 11 bases. Germline CDR1 is SGHAT and CDR2 is FQNNGV. The CDR3 covers 15 residues. Trimming cost V 6 bases and J 7 bases; bases outside gene matches: 11. As DNA, the CDR3 is TGTGCCAGCAGATATCCCGGGACAGGGGGTTCTGAGCAGTACTTC. The encoded protein is CASRYPGTGGSEQYF.

This clone occurred a few times. The chain employs TRBV4-1 and TRBJ2-3; TRBD2 aligns across 8 bases. Germline-derived CDR1 and CDR2 are MGHRA and YSYEKL. Trimming cost V 0 bases and J 1 base; bases outside gene matches: 0. The CDR3 consists of 15 residues. The CDR3 DNA sequence: TGCGCCAGCAGCCAAGAGACTAGCGGCACAGATACGCAGTATTTT. Protein sequence: CASSQETSGTDTQYF.

The V and J genes are TRBV11-2 and TRBJ1-6, with D unresolved. Between the trimmed V and J ends, which lost 5 bases and 0 bases, there was a span of 11 bases. Germline V lookup: CDR1 SGHAT, CDR2 FQNNGV. The CDR3 totals 16 residues. The CDR3 nucleotides read TGTGCCAGCAGCCTGGACGGGAGCTCCTATAATTCACCCCTCCACTTT. It encodes CASSLDGSSYNSPLHF.